The 21 T cell receptor beta chains given below trace back to one sample, sequenced in a study of CD8 T cells in Susac syndrome. An amount of RNA that ranged from roughly 0.5 to 1 ug was reverse transcribed with random hexamers. TCRdb processed the immunoSEQ multiplex PCR reads anew with MiXCR; each CDR3 protein has one entry. The sample includes about 130,000 distinct CDR3 sequences, approximately 94% of them seen just once. Sample: CD4+ T cells from PBMCs. The receptor source for this set is a human donor with multiple sclerosis.

The CDR3 region is CASSLQGGGYTF. In DNA form, the CDR3 reads TGTGCCAGCAGCTTACAGGGGGGTGGCTACACCTTC. The V call is TRBV7-2, the J call TRBJ1-2; 7 bases line up with TRBD1. CDR3 length: 12 residues. J was trimmed by 7 bases and V by 2 bases; bases with no gene match: 1. Germline V gene data show CDR1 as SGHTA and CDR2 as FQGNSA.

The chain has TRBV25-1 and TRBJ2-1; 9 bases fit TRBD2. Germline loops: CDR1 MGHDK, CDR2 SYGVNS. V was clipped by 3 bases and J by 4 bases; unmatched bases: 4. The CDR3 runs to 15 residues. The CDR3 here is CASSDQRGVYNEQFF. The CDR3 DNA follows: TGTGCCAGCAGTGATCAGCGGGGGGTTTACAATGAGCAGTTCTTC.

The V call is TRBV10-3, the J call TRBJ2-7, with 12 bases matching TRBD1. The germline gives CDR1 ENHRY, CDR2 SYGVKD. The CDR3 length is 15 residues. The ends lost 2 bases at V and 6 bases at J; junction bases unmatched: 5. The DNA for the CDR3 is TGTGCCATCAGTGAGAGGGGACAGGGGGCAAGCGAGCAGTACTTC. Its protein is CAISERGQGASEQYF.

V usage is TRBV6-5 and J usage is TRBJ2-5; D tentatively fits TRBD1 or TRBD2 (5 bases each). The CDR3 totals 13 residues. V was pared by 3 bases and J by 5 bases, with 10 bases between. CDR1 is MNHEY, CDR2 SVGAGI, per germline. CDR3 region: CASSYGGPETQYF. In DNA form, the CDR3 reads TGTGCCAGCAGTTATGGGGGACCCGAGACCCAGTACTTC.

The chain carries TRBV2 and TRBJ1-1; D might be TRBD1 (5 bases). CDR3 length: 13 residues. V gave up 5 bases and J gave up 1 base, with 8 bases separating them. Germline CDR1 SNHLY, CDR2 FYNNEI. CDR3 sequence reads: CASSQQENTEAFF. The CDR3 nucleotides read TGTGCCAGCAGTCAACAGGAGAACACTGAAGCTTTCTTT.

This chain connects TRBV7-9 to TRBJ1-6; the D gene is possibly TRBD1 (5 bases). Trimming pared 1 base from V and 8 bases from J, leaving 9 bases between. Germline V gives CDR1 SEHNR, CDR2 FQNEAQ (reference sequence). This CDR3 has 14 residues. CDR3 protein: CASSLGQLHSPLHF. CDR3 nucleotides: TGTGCCAGCAGCTTAGGACAGCTCCATTCACCCCTCCACTTT.

The CDR3 DNA reads TGTGCCTGGAGTGTAGGGACGAAAGCTAACTATGGCTACACCTTC. Its protein is CAWSVGTKANYGYTF. This sequence joins TRBV30 and TRBJ1-2; a possible D gene is TRBD1 (5 bases). The V end was cut by 0 bases, the J end by 0 bases, with 11 bases between. Germline CDR1 GTSNPN, CDR2 SVGIG (reference sequence). The CDR3 is 15 amino acids. Complete variable domain (other parts from reference TRBV30 and TRBJ1-2): SQTIHQWPATLVQPVGSPLSLECTVEGTSNPNLYWYRQAAGRGLQLLFYSVGIGQISSEVPQNLSASRPQDRQFILSSKKLLLSDSGFYLCAWSVGTKANYGYTFGSGTRLTVV.

The gene calls are TRBV12-3 or TRBV12-4 and TRBJ1-2; D remains ambiguous. V was pared by 3 bases and J by 4 bases, with 12 bases between. The CDR3 covers 14 residues. For the CDR3, the DNA is TGTGCCAGCAGTTTGGGCAGCGTTACCTATGGCTACACCTTC. This translates into CASSLGSVTYGYTF.

The genes are TRBV29-1 and TRBJ2-3; D unresolved. This CDR3 has 12 residues. The V and J ends lost 1 base and 4 bases respectively, with 6 bases between them. The germline CDR1 and CDR2 sequences are SQVTM and ANQGSEA. The CDR3 bases are TGCAGCGTTGAAGCTGCGGCAGATACGCAGTATTTT. Translated, it gives CSVEAAADTQYF.

The V and J genes are TRBV30 and TRBJ1-1; D is undetermined. Trimming stripped 3 bases from V and 1 base from J, with 18 bases between. This CDR3 region has 16 residues. Germline CDR1 GTSNPN, CDR2 SVGIG (reference sequence). The DNA of the CDR3 is TGTGCCTGGAGGTGGCAGGTTATGGTCAAGAACACTGAAGCTTTCTTT. Translation: CAWRWQVMVKNTEAFF.

This chain joins TRBV27 and TRBJ2-7; D is possibly TRBD1 (5 bases). CDR3 size: 14 residues. Germline V gene sequence: CDR1 MNHEY, CDR2 SMNVEV (reference sequence). The germline V and J ends were trimmed by 6 bases and 6 bases, with 18 bases remaining between them. CDR3 in amino acids: CASRLQEPFAEQYF. The CDR3 DNA reads as TGTGCCAGCAGGCTACAGGAGCCCTTCGCCGAGCAGTACTTC.

The CDR3 here is CASSIGTSGEETQYF. The DNA for the CDR3 is TGTGCCAGCAGCATTGGGACTAGCGGGGAAGAGACCCAGTACTTC. The V gene is TRBV4-2, the J gene TRBJ2-5, with 13 bases identical to TRBD2. After removal of 5 bases from V and 3 bases from J, the junction contained 3 bases not matched to a gene. This CDR3 has 15 residues. CDR1 is LGHNA, CDR2 YNFKEQ, per germline.

The rearrangement uses TRBV6-6 and TRBJ2-1, with 10 bases that match TRBD1. The trim removed 11 bases at V and 9 bases at J, leaving 13 bases unmatched. This CDR3 is built from 14 residues. Per germline, CDR1 MNHNY and CDR2 SVGAGI (reference sequence). The CDR3 reads CASSGQGGSSEQFF. CDR3 bases: TGTGCCTCCTCCGGACAGGGGGGGAGTAGTGAGCAGTTCTTC.

The chain joins TRBV6-2 or TRBV6-3 to TRBJ2-1, with TRBD1 matching over 8 bases. The trim removed 6 bases at V and 4 bases at J, leaving 8 bases unmatched. The CDR3 extends over 15 amino acids. Germline V gives CDR1 MNHEY, CDR2 SVGEGT. This CDR3 reads CASRDPGTGYNEQFF. As DNA, the CDR3 is TGTGCCAGCAGGGACCCCGGGACAGGTTACAATGAGCAGTTCTTC.

V and J are TRBV5-1 and TRBJ2-5; 7 bases are shared with TRBD2. The CDR3 runs to 14 residues. Germline CDR1 SGHRS, CDR2 YFSETQ. J gave up 5 bases and V 1 base, and 5 bases lay outside the gene matches. CDR3 amino acids: CASSLMAGEETQYF. CDR3 DNA sequence: TGCGCCAGCAGCTTGATGGCGGGAGAGGAGACCCAGTACTTC.

The chain is built from TRBV30 and TRBJ1-2; tentative D call: TRBD1 (6 bases). Germline V lookup: CDR1 GTSNPN, CDR2 SVGIG (reference sequence). Trimming took off 4 bases at V and 7 bases at J, with 16 bases between the two ends. This CDR3 is built from 13 residues. CDR3 nucleotides: TGTGCCTGGACCACTGGGGGGGCGACTGGCTACACCTTC. This encodes CAWTTGGATGYTF.

The rearrangement joins TRBV15 to TRBJ1-3, with unresolved D. V was trimmed by 0 bases and J by 4 bases, leaving 10 bases between them. Germline CDR1 and CDR2: LNHNV and YYDKDF (reference sequence). The CDR3 has 15 residues. DNA of the CDR3: TGTGCCACCAGCAGAGAGCGGGAGTCCGGAAACACCATATATTTT. It yields the protein CATSRERESGNTIYF.

The V and J genes are TRBV28 and TRBJ1-2; D gene unclear. Trimming shortened V by 2 bases and J by 2 bases, and 6 bases separated the two germline ends. Germline CDR1 is MDHEN and CDR2 is SYDVKM. The CDR3 covers 13 residues. Here the CDR3 reads CASSLDLNYGYTF. As DNA, the CDR3 is TGTGCCAGCAGTTTAGACCTGAACTATGGCTACACCTTC.

This clonotype was seen once. J is TRBJ1-4 and V is TRBV30; 8 bases line up with TRBD1. V lost 5 bases and J lost 5; bases outside the gene matches: 13. The length of the CDR3 is 16 residues. Per germline, CDR1 GTSNPN and CDR2 SVGIG (reference sequence). CDR3 sequence (DNA): TGTGCCTGGGGACGCCCCCCGGGACAGGAGAATGAAAAACTGTTTTTT. This translates into CAWGRPPGQENEKLFF.

This chain connects TRBV19 to TRBJ2-5, with 8 positions matching TRBD2. Germline V CDR1 and CDR2: LNHDA, SQIVND (reference sequence). The CDR3 extends over 14 amino acids. V lost 7 bases to trimming and J lost 4 bases; unmatched junction nucleotides: 8. CDR3 in amino acids: CASTPNAGGETQYF. The CDR3 bases are TGTGCCAGTACCCCCAACGCGGGGGGAGAGACCCAGTACTTC.

This chain joins TRBV12-3 or TRBV12-4 and TRBJ2-5; unclear D gene. The CDR3 contains 13 residues. V was trimmed by 6 bases and J by 1 base, leaving 9 bases between them. In DNA form, the CDR3 reads TGTGCCAGCAGGATTGTTGGCCAAGAGACCCAGTACTTC. It translates to CASRIVGQETQYF.